This paragraph reports one TCR beta chain. What it recognizes is unknown. One end of the junction is discordant with germline, which a read error may explain. TCRdb's table, derived via immunoSEQ multiplex PCR, lists solely in-frame clones and lacks some. The sample has roughly 69,000 clones, approximately 80% seen once. These data originate in a study of T cell responses to AZD1222 COVID-19 vaccine. General study findings and limits: Of spike-specific TCRs, nearly half reportedly target regions left unmutated in variants. Donor demographics were predominantly white British with a female majority; clonal diversity may be underestimated.

The germline V gene encodes CDR1 SSHAT and CDR2 FNYEAQ (reference sequence). The CDR3 totals 14 residues. This sample comprised peripheral blood, obtained 28 days after the second AZD1222 dose. The TCR was taken from an adult who received the AZD1222 COVID-19 vaccine. The chain employs TRBV7-7 and TRBJ2-5; D possibly corresponds to TRBD1 (5 bases). The CDR3 region has the DNA TGTGCTAGCAGCTCCACAGGATTAGGAGAGACCCAGTACTTC. Translating it yields CASSSTGLGETQYF.